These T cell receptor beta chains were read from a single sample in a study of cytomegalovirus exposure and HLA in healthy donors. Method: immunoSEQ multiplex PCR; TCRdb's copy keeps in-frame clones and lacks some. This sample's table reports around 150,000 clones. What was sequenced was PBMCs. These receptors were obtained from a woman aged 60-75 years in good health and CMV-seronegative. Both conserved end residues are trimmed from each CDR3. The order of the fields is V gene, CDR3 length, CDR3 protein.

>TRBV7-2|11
ASSRRGGTEAF
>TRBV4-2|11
ASSPSLSYEQY
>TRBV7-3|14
ASSSSPGQATGELF
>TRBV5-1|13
ASSGTSGITGELF
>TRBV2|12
ASRMTGFNEKLF
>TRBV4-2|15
ASSQDVGQGSYQPQH
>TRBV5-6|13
ASSFAQGGNYGYT
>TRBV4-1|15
ASSQAIGGRGVHEQF
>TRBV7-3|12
ASSLTGENTEAF
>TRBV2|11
ASNDRNNSPLH
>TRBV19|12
ASRTSGTSYEQY
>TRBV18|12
ASSNHGGIETQY
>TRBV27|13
ASSPIAGGNTEAF
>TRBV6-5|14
ASSYDGRVYTGELF
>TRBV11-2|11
ASSLLLNTEAF
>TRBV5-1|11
ASSLGTGWAAF
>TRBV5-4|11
ASSADRITEAF
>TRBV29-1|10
SVDRQNTEAF
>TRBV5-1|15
ASSFDHRQPSGNTIY
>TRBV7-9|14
ASSLETGGNGQPQH
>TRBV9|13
ASSVNSPNNSPLH
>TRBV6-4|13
ASSQRGGFTDTQY
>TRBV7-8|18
ASSFLKGQGDKEPNEKLF
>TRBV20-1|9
SAPIADRRF
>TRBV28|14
ASTSTGDLAKNIQY
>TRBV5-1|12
ASTGLKSTGELF
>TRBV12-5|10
ASGLQGAGYT
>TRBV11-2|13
ASSLAWRTNYGYT
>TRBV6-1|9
ASSQGGGYT
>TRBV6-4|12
ASSKYSGNTEAF
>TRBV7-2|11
ASSFRAGETQY
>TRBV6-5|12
ASRFGVLAAEAF
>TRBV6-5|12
ASSRNGRNQPQH